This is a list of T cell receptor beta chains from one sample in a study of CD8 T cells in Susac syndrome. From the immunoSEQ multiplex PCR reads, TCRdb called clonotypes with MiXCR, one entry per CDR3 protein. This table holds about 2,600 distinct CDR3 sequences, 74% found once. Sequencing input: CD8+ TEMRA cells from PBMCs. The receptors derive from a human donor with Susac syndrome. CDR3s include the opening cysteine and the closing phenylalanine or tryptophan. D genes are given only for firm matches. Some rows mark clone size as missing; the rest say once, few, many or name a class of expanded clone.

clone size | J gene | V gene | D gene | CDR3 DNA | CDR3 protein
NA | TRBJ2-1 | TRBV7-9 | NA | TGTGCCAGCACTCCGGAGATAAGAGTGGAGCAGTTCTTC | CASTPEIRVEQFF
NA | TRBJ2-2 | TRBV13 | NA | TGTGCCAGCAGCCTACCGACTTCATGGTCATCCGGGGAGCTGTTTTTT | CASSLPTSWSSGELFF
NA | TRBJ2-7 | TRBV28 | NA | TGTGCCAGCAGTTTACGTAGCGGATCCTACGAGCAGTACTTC | CASSLRSGSYEQYF
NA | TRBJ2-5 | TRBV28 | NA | TGTGCCAGCAGTTTATTGGGACTGGAGTCCGCCCAGTACTTC | CASSLLGLESAQYF
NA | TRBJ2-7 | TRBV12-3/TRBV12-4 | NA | TGTGCCAGCAGTTTATCCGAGGGAGGCGAGCAGTACTTC | CASSLSEGGEQYF
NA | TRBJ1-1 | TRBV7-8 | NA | TGTGCCAGCAGCCGCGGGGACGCCAACACTGAAGCTTTCTTT | CASSRGDANTEAFF
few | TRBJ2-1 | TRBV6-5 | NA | TGTGCCAGCACCCCCGGCAGGGGGGACTACAATGAGCAGTTCTTC | CASTPGRGDYNEQFF
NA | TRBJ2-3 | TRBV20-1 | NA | TGCAGTGCTAGAGATCAGTGGAATACGCAGTATTTT | CSARDQWNTQYF
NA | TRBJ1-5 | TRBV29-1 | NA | TGCAGCGTTGACCCAGGGGTTGCCGACTCCCGCAATCAGCCCCAGCATTTT | CSVDPGVADSRNQPQHF
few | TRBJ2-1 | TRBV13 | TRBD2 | TGTGCCAGCAGCCCAAGCTGGGAGGGGTGGGATGAGCAGTTCTTC | CASSPSWEGWDEQFF
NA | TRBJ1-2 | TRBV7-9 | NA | TGTGCCAGCAGCGAAGAGGGCGTACGGGGCTACACCTTC | CASSEEGVRGYTF
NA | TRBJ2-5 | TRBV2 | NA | TGTGCCAGCAGGGGGGGGACATACCCACAAGAGACCCAGTACTTC | CASRGGTYPQETQYF
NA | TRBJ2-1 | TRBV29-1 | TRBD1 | TGCAGCGTTGAAGATCCGTGGGACAGGGTGGACAATGAGCAGTTCTTC | CSVEDPWDRVDNEQFF
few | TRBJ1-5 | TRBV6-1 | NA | TGTGCCAGCAGGTCGGGAAACAATCAGCCCCAGCATTTT | CASRSGNNQPQHF